This entry is about one TCR beta chain. This CDR3 contains 16 residues. Trimming at V came to 3 bases and at J to 8 bases, leaving 7 bases not matched to a gene. Per germline, CDR1 SGHAT and CDR2 FQNNGV. Under the authors' procedure: Amplification from reference gene primers served as the basis for estimated nucleated cell counts. Assay: immunoSEQ multiplex PCR; the TCRdb copy retains only in-frame clones and omits some. The V and J calls and clone size come from that table; D and trimming were worked out from the DNA. There are about 87,000 clones in the sample; more than 70% occur only once, and about 25% lies in the top ten. The record originates from a study of blood T cell repertoires in COVID-19. As for the study in general: Italy, Spain and the United States were the sources of the convalescent and acute COVID-19 samples. T cells, B-cell-depleted T cells, or PBMCs provided the cDNA or gDNA that served as material.

V gene TRBV11-2 combines with J gene TRBJ2-1; 13 bases match TRBD2. The source is a human donor in a cohort sampled during active COVID-19. The sequencing input was peripheral blood. CDR3 amino acids: CASSFQLAGGRDEQFF. The CDR3 DNA reads as TGTGCCAGCAGCTTCCAACTAGCGGGAGGGCGGGATGAGCAGTTCTTC. Based on the CDR3 plus reference TRBV11-2 and TRBJ2-1, the full variable domain is EAGVAQSPRYKIIEKRQSVAFWCNPISGHATLYWYQQILGQGPKLLIQFQNNGVVDDSQLPKDRFSAERLKGVDSTLKIQPAKLEDSAVYLCASSFQLAGGRDEQFFGPGTRLTVL.